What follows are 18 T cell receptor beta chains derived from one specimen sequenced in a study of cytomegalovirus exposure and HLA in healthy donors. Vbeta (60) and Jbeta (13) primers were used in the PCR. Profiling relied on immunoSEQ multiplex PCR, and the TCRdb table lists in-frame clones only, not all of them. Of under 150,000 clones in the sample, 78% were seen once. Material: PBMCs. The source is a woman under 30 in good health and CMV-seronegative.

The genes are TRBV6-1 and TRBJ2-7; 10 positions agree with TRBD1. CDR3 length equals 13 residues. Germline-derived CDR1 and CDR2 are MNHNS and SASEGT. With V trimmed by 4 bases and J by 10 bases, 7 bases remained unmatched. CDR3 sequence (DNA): TGTGCCAGCAGTGTCGGGACAGGGGATTTCCAGTACTTC. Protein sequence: CASSVGTGDFQYF.

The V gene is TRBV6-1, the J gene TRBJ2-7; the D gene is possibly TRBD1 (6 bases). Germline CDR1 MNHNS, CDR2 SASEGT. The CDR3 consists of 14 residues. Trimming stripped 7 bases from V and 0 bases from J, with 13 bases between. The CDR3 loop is CASKVDRSSYEQYF. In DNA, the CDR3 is TGTGCCAGCAAGGTTGACAGGAGCTCCTACGAGCAGTACTTC.

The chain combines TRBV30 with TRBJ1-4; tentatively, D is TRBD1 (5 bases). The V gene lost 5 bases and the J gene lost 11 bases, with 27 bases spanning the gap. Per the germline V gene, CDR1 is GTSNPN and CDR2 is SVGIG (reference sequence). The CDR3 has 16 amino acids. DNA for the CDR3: TGTGCCTGGGGGGACCGTTGGGAAAGGGAGGTAGGGAAACTGTTTTTT. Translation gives CAWGDRWEREVGKLFF.

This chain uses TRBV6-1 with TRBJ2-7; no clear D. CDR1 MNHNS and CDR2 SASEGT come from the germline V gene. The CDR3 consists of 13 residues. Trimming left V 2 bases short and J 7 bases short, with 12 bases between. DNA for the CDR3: TGTGCCAGCAGTGAACCGGCAGGTTGGGAGCAGTACTTC. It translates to CASSEPAGWEQYF.

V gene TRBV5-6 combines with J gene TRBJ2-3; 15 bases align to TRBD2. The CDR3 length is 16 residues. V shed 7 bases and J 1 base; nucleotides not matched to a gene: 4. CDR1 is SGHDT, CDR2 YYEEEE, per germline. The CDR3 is CASGTSGRLRTDTQYF. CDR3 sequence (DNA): TGTGCCAGCGGGACTAGCGGGAGGCTTCGCACAGATACGCAGTATTTT.

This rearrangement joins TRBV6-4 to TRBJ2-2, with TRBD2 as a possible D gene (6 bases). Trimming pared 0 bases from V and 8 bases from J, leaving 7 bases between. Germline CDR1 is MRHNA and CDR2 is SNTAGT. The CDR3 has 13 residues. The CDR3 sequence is CASSDSLAGELFF. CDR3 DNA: TGTGCCAGCAGTGACTCTCTAGCGGGGGAGCTGTTTTTT.

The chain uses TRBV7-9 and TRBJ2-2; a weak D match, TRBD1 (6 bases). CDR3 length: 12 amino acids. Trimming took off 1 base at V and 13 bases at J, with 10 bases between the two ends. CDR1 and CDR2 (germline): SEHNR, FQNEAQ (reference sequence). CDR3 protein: CASSLVGRGLFF. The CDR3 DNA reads TGTGCCAGCAGCTTAGTCGGCAGGGGGCTGTTTTTT. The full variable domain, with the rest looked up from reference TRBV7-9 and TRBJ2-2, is DTGVSQNPRHKITKRGQNVTFRCDPISEHNRLYWYRQTLGQGPEFLTYFQNEAQLEKSRLLSDRFSAERPKGSFSTLEIQRTEQGDSAMYLCASSLVGRGLFFGEGSRLTVL.

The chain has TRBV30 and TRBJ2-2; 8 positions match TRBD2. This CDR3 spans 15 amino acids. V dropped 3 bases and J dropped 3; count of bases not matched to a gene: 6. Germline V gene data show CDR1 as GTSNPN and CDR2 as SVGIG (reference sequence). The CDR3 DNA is TGTGCCTGGAGCCGACTAGCGTTCGACACCGGGGAGCTGTTTTTT. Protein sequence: CAWSRLAFDTGELFF.

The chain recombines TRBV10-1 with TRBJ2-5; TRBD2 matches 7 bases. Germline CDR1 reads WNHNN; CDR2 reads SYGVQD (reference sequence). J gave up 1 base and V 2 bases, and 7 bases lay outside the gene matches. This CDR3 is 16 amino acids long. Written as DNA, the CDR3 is TGCGCCAGCAGTGAGGGGGTAGCGGGCTCCCAAGAGACCCAGTACTTC. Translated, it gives CASSEGVAGSQETQYF.

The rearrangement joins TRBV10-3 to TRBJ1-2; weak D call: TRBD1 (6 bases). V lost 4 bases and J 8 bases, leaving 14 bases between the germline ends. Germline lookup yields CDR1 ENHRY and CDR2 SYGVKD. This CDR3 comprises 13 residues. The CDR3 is CAISGGQGQGYTF. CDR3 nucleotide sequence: TGTGCCATCAGTGGTGGGCAGGGGCAAGGCTACACCTTC.

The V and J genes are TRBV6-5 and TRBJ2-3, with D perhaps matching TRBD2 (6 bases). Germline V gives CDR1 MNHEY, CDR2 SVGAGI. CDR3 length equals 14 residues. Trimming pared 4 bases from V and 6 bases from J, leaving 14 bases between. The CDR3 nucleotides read TGTGCCAGCAGTTCCTTAGGGAGGCGTGATACGCAGTATTTT. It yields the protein CASSSLGRRDTQYF.

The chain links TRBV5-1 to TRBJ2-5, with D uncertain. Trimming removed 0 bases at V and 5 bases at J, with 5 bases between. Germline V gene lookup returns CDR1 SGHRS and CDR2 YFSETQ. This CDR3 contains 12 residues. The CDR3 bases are TGCGCCAGCAGCTTGGAGCTCGAGACCCAGTACTTC. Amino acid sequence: CASSLELETQYF. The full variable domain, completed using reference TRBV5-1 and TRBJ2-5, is KAGVTQTPRYLIKTRGQQVTLSCSPISGHRSVSWYQQTPGQGLQFLFEYFSETQRNKGNFPGRFSGRQFSNSRSEMNVSTLELGDSALYLCASSLELETQYFGPGTRLLVL.

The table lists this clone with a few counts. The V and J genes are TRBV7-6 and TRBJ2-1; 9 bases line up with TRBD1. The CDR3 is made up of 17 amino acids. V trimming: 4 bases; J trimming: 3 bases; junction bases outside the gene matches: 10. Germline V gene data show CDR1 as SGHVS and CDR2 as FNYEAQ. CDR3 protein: CASSSRSGTGYYNEQFF. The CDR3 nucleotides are TGTGCCAGCAGCTCAAGATCCGGGACAGGGTACTACAATGAGCAGTTCTTC.

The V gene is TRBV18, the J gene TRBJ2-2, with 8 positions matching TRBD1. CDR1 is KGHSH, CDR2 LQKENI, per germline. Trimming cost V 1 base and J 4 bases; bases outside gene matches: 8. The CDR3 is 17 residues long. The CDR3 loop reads CASSPLDRVGVTGELFF. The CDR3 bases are TGTGCCAGCTCACCACTGGACAGGGTAGGGGTCACCGGGGAGCTGTTTTTT.

CDR3: CASSLETGESTEAFF. The CDR3, as DNA: TGCGCCAGCAGCTTGGAAACAGGGGAGAGCACTGAAGCTTTCTTT. V usage is TRBV5-1 and J usage is TRBJ1-1, with 7 positions matching TRBD1. Germline CDR1 and CDR2: SGHRS and YFSETQ. This CDR3 spans 15 amino acids. V lost 0 bases and J lost 4; bases outside the gene matches: 6.

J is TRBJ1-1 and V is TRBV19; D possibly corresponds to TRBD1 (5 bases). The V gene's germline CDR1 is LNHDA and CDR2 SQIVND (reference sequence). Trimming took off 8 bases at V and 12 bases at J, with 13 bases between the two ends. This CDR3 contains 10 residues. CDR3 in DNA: TGTGCCAGTCAGGGTGTGAGAACTTTCTTT. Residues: CASQGVRTFF. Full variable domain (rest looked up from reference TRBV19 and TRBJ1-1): DGGITQSPKYLFRKEGQNVTLSCEQNLNHDAMYWYRQDPGQGLRLIYYSQIVNDFQKGDIAEGYSVSREKKESFPLTVTSAQKNPTAFYLCASQGVRTFFGQGTRLTVV.

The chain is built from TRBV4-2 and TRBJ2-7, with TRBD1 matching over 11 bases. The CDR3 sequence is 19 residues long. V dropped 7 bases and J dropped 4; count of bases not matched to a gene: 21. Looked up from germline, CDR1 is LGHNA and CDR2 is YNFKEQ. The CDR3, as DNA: TGTGCCAGCATCCAGGCGGCAATCACCGGGACAGGGGGAAGATACGAGCAGTACTTC. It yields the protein CASIQAAITGTGGRYEQYF.

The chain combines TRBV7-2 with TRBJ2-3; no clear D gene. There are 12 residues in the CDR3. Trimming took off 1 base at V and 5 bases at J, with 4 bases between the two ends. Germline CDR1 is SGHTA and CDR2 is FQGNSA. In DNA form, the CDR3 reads TGTGCCAGCAGCTTAGGGAGAGATACGCAGTATTTT. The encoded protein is CASSLGRDTQYF. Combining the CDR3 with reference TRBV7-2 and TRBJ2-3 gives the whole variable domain GAGVSQSPSNKVTEKGKDVELRCDPISGHTALYWYRQSLGQGLEFLIYFQGNSAPDKSGLPSDRFSAERTGGSVSTLTIQRTQQEDSAVYLCASSLGRDTQYFGPGTRLTVL.